Following are 3 T cell receptor beta chains from one sample sequenced in a study of blood T cell repertoires in COVID-19. The table came from immunoSEQ multiplex PCR; TCRdb's copy has only in-frame clones and leaves some out. The sample carries 310,000 or so clones, about nine tenths recorded once. The sample consisted of PBMCs or T cells enriched from blood (not recorded which). The source of these receptors is a woman between 18 and 30 years old who had recovered from COVID-19.

The rearrangement uses TRBV5-4 and TRBJ2-1; 10 nucleotides match TRBD2. The CDR3 runs to 17 residues. Germline assignment: CDR1 SGHNT and CDR2 YYREEE (reference sequence). Trimming removed 4 bases from V and 0 bases from J; junction bases left unmatched: 7. The CDR3 region is CASSKGLAESSYNEQFF. CDR3 bases: TGTGCCAGCAGCAAAGGACTAGCGGAGAGCTCCTACAATGAGCAGTTCTTC.

This rearrangement joins TRBV7-9 to TRBJ2-4, with D tentatively TRBD1 (7 bases). This CDR3 spans 16 amino acids. Trimming removed 1 base from V and 3 bases from J, with 13 bases in between. CDR1 SEHNR and CDR2 FQNEAQ come from the germline V gene (reference sequence). CDR3 protein: CASSLEAGGGKNIQYF. As DNA, the CDR3 is TGTGCCAGCAGCTTAGAGGCAGGGGGAGGCAAAAACATTCAGTACTTC.

This chain links TRBV5-1 with TRBJ1-3, with 8 bases fitting TRBD1. The CDR3 runs 14 residues. Germline V gene lookup returns CDR1 SGHRS and CDR2 YFSETQ. V lost 4 bases and J lost 6; bases outside the gene matches: 6. CDR3 protein: CASSLVTGENTIYF. CDR3 DNA: TGCGCCAGCAGCCTTGTGACAGGGGAAAACACCATATATTTT. Combining the CDR3 with reference TRBV5-1 and TRBJ1-3 gives the whole variable domain KAGVTQTPRYLIKTRGQQVTLSCSPISGHRSVSWYQQTPGQGLQFLFEYFSETQRNKGNFPGRFSGRQFSNSRSEMNVSTLELGDSALYLCASSLVTGENTIYFGEGSWLTVV.